The sequence of this T cell receptor (beta chain) was determined in a study of blood T cell repertoires in COVID-19. Study-wide background: Spain, Italy and the United States supplied samples that represented acute and convalescent COVID-19.

Per the original data handling: Amplification with reference gene primers provided the estimates of nucleated cell counts. The repertoire was sequenced with immunoSEQ multiplex PCR; TCRdb's copy has only in-frame clones and lacks some. The V and J calls and clone size were taken over from that table, and D and trimming were inferred from the DNA. The sample holds a few hundred thousand clones; 85% to 90% are singletons and the top ten take about 2.9%. V was cut by 6 bases and J by 5 bases, with 16 bases left in between. The length of the CDR3 is 14 residues. The germline V gene encodes CDR1 MDHEN and CDR2 SYDVKM.

The sequenced sample was peripheral blood. The source of this sequence is a human donor in a cohort sampled during active COVID-19. This chain uses TRBV28 with TRBJ2-5; D is perhaps TRBD2 (6 bases). The CDR3 nucleotides read TGTGCCAGCAGGAGAGCTGGAGGGCCTGAGACCCAGTACTTC. Translated: CASRRAGGPETQYF. Combining the CDR3 with reference TRBV28 and TRBJ2-5 gives the whole variable domain DVKVTQSSRYLVKRTGEKVFLECVQDMDHENMFWYRQDPGLGLRLIYFSYDVKMKEKGDIPEGYSVSREKKERFSLILESASTNQTSMYLCASRRAGGPETQYFGPGTRLLVL.